This section outlines one TCR beta chain sequence together with its context. The antigen remains undetermined. Here immunoSEQ multiplex PCR was the method, and the copy in TCRdb shows in-frame clones only, minus some. The sample lists more than 9,000 clones; about 79% were seen once. This CDR3 has 12 amino acids. Germline V gene sequence: CDR1 MNHEY, CDR2 SVGAGI. Deletions cut 6 bases from V and 8 bases from J, with 13 bases between. The sample belongs to a study of somatic mutations in cytotoxic T cells in rheumatoid arthritis. Study information: Using a FACSAria II or Sony SH800, a portion of the V beta antibody-stained T-cell populations were flow-sorted at nearly 100% purity, and among those populations were V beta1+ cells that were then sequenced for TCRB.

Study observations and caveats: Clonality of CD8+ cells rose with age in rheumatoid arthritis patients but not healthy controls. CD8+ T-cell clonality did not differ significantly between rheumatoid arthritis patients and age-matched healthy controls.

V is TRBV6-5 and J is TRBJ1-2; D is ambiguous. Sequenced: CD8+ T cells sorted from blood. The TCR was taken from an adult with rheumatoid arthritis. Here the CDR3 reads CASREGREGYTF. CDR3 nucleotides: TGTGCCAGCAGGGAGGGAAGGGAAGGCTACACCTTC.